This T cell receptor (beta chain) came from a study of neurological immune-mediated disorders. General study findings and limits: Subjects shared no identical expanded-clone CDR3 amino acid sequences, suggesting private TCR-beta repertoires in all groups.

Within the sample, this clonotype is medium-sized (0.01 to 0.1%). Its antigen is undetermined. The making of cDNA relied on 5'RACE with 10-nucleotide random UMIs. One entry per CDR3 protein, called by TCRdb with MiXCR from the 5' RACE reads. The sample comprises around 33,000 distinct CDR3 sequences, roughly 7% of which are singletons, and around 4.5% rests with the top ten. This CDR3 contains 15 residues. Germline values: CDR1 SGHTS, CDR2 YDEGEE. Trimming took 0 bases from V and 3 from J; bases not matched to a gene: 4. The group of healthy controls was made up of people who were blood bank volunteers in Maryland, USA. Stored at -80 C, 2 million PBMCs were the source of the unsorted libraries.

The chain combines TRBV5-8 with TRBJ1-1, with 8 bases lining up with TRBD1. This clonotype originated in a woman aged 40 to 50 in good health. Sequencing used PBMCs. The DNA of the CDR3 is TGTGCCAGCAGCTTGGTGAACAGGGGGGACACTGAAGCTTTCTTT. Translated: CASSLVNRGDTEAFF.